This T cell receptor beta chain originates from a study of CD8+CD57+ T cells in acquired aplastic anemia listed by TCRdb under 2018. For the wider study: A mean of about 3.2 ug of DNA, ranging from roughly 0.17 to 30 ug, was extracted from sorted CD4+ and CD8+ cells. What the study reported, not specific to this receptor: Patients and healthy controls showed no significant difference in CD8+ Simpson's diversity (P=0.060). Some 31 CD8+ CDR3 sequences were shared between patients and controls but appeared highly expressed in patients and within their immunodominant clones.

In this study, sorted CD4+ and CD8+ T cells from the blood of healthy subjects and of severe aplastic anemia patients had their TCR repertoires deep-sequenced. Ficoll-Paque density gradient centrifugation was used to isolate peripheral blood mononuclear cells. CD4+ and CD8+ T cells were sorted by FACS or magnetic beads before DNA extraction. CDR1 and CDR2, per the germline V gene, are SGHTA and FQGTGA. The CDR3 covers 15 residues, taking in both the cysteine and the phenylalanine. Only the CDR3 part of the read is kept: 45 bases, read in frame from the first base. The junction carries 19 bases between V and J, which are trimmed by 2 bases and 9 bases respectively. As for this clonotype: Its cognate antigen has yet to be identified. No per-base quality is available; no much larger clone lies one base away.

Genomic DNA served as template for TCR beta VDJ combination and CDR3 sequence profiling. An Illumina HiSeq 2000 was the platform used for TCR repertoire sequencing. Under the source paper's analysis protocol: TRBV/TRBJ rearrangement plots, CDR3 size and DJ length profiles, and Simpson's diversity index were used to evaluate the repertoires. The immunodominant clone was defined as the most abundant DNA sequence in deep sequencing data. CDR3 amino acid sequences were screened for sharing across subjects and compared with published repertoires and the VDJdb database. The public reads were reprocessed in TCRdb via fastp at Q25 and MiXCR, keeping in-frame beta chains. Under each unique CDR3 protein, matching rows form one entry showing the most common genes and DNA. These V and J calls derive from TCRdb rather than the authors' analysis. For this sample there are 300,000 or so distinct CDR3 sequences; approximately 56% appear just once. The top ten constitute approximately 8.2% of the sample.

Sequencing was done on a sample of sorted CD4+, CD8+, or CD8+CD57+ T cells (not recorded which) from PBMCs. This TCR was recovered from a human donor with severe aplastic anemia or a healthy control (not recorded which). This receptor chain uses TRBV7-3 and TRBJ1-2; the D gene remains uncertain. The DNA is TGTGCCAGCAGCTTAGTGACTGCAAGTAGGGATTGCTACACCTTC. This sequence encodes CASSLVTASRDCYTF.